Listed here is a single T cell receptor beta chain. This sample is drawn from a study of blood T cell repertoires in COVID-19. Across the study: From T cells, B-cell-depleted T cells, or PBMCs came the material, which was cDNA or gDNA.

Germline trimming cut 6 bases from V and 3 bases from J; bases unmatched to any gene: 7. The CDR3 covers 15 residues. Per the germline V gene, CDR1 is MDHEN and CDR2 is SYDVKM. Generated by immunoSEQ multiplex PCR, the TCRdb table keeps only in-frame clones and is missing some. The sample has some 100,000 clones; around 88% are singletons. The clonotype originates from a human donor with acute or convalescent COVID-19. The donor label of this sample is uncertain. Sequenced material: peripheral blood. This chain joins TRBV28 and TRBJ1-1; 10 nucleotides agree with TRBD1. The CDR3 bases are TGTGCCAGCAGCGACAGGGGGCTTAGTGACACTGAAGCTTTCTTT. Protein product: CASSDRGLSDTEAFF.